This TCR beta chain was sequenced in a study of blood T cell repertoires in COVID-19 (TCRdb year 2020). For context, the study as a whole: Collaborator samples came from the United States, Italy and Spain and covered acute and convalescent phases of COVID-19. The prospective study material was composed of cDNA or gDNA derived from T cells, B-cell-depleted T cells, or PBMCs. Samples were obtained from the ongoing ImmuneRACE study (first 160 participants) and from over a thousand subjects provided by 6 global collaborators. Subjects who had been exposed to COVID-19, were actively infected with it, or had recovered from it provided the deeply sampled blood TCRbeta repertoires that made up the dataset. Where available, HLA class I and class II types were taken from metadata supplied by the sample provider and were not determined by assay-based typing. Sample metadata almost always included a de-identified subject ID, COVID-19 status, age in years and sex. A freely available public database, intended as a resource for researchers studying the immune response to SARS-CoV-2, is where the repertoires were released.

General conclusions and limits of the study: How much clinical and demographic metadata was included differed by source and by participant, and the metadata was provided uncurated.

The sample holds a few counts of this clone. No antigen is known for it. No clone much larger than this one lies a single base away; base qualities are absent. The immunoSEQ Assay, a bias-controlled multiplex PCR, was used to amplify TCRbeta CDR3 regions from genomic DNA. As for the original processing: Nucleated cell counts per sample were estimated from amplification of reference gene primers within the assay. Sequence reads were collapsed and filtered to measure the absolute abundance of every unique TCRbeta CDR3 rearrangement. For each sample, productive Simpson clonality was calculated as the square root of Simpson's diversity index across productive rearrangements. Entries here come from immuneACCESS through TCRdb and include only in-frame sequences with V and J called. Some clones fail to appear in such tables; in the studies checked, an unresolved V gene covers under half of the shortfall, and the cause of the remainder is unknown. V, J and clone size derive from that table, while D and trimming were established from the DNA sequence. This sample is represented by roughly 400,000 clones; roughly 87% of them were singletons. In total, the top ten clones hold 2% to 2.5% of the sample.

The germline V gene sets CDR1 to MNHEY and CDR2 to SVGEGT. The cysteine opens and the phenylalanine closes a CDR3 of 15 amino acids. CDR3 DNA is the only sequence kept; it has 45 bases, read in frame from the first base. Trimming removed 2 bases from V and 0 bases from J, leaving 8 bases between the germline ends. Participants in the prospective study were aged roughly 18 to 100 years, lived in under 30 United States geographic areas, and enrolled through a virtual design. Cohort assignment in the prospective study relied on participant-reported clinical history from a screening survey and a study questionnaire. In the prospective study, whole blood, serum and a nasopharyngeal or oropharyngeal swab were collected from each participant by mobile phlebotomists. Participants in the prospective study had the option to provide additional blood draws and questionnaires over an approximately two-month period. Before DNA extraction, blood samples from the prospective study were shipped at room temperature or frozen.

This sequence was found in a woman in her thirties or forties with acute COVID-19. This chain is built from TRBV6-2 or TRBV6-3 and TRBJ1-3; the D gene is unclear. The source material was PBMCs or T cells enriched from blood (not recorded which). The CDR3 is CASSYTPGSGNTIYF. The nucleotide sequence is given as TGTGCCAGCAGTTACACCCCGGGCTCTGGAAACACCATATATTTT.